This T cell receptor beta chain was recorded in a study of beta chain features in type 1 diabetes. Trimming took 0 bases from V and 3 from J, leaving 10 bases between them. Germline V gives CDR1 SGDLS, CDR2 YYNGEE. The CDR3 is 15 amino acids. What was sequenced were expressed TCRB transcripts, since all of the isolated RNA had been reverse transcribed. Data came from immunoSEQ multiplex PCR; TCRdb stores just in-frame clones and leaves some out. Seen here are under 450,000 clones, about 15% observed once, and the top ten hold approximately 0.035%. Regarding the study as a whole: Type 1 diabetes patients had VDJ junctions that carried fewer insertions and more deletions.

It was via CD45RO/CCR7/CD25/CD127/CD95/CD27 that CD4+ naive, central memory, regulatory and stem cell-like memory cells were sorted. Worth noting for this clone: Its antigen is not identified.

The TCR sequence derives from a man in his thirties or forties in good health. This rearrangement joins TRBV9 to TRBJ2-4, with D maybe TRBD2 (6 bases). The sequenced sample was naive CD4+ T cells from blood. CDR3 nucleotide sequence: TGTGCCAGCAGCGTAGGGGCCGGGGGCAAAAACATTCAGTACTTC. Amino acid sequence: CASSVGAGGKNIQYF.